This TCR beta chain was profiled in a study of cytomegalovirus exposure and HLA in healthy donors. Primers for the PCR totalled 60 Vbeta and 13 Jbeta. Method: immunoSEQ multiplex PCR; TCRdb's copy keeps in-frame clones and lacks some. The table includes roughly 120,000 clones, roughly 80% detected once. A remark on this clone: Its specificity is unknown.

This CDR3 contains 13 residues. Germline CDR1 MGHRA, CDR2 YSYEKL. Trimming removed 0 bases from V and 4 bases from J, with 3 bases in between. Broader study findings: TRBV6-2, TRBV6-3 and some other V segments were excluded as indistinguishable.

The sample consisted of PBMCs. The origin of this receptor is a woman aged 25 to 39 in good health and CMV-seropositive. The V gene is TRBV4-1, the J gene TRBJ1-4, with D hard to call. CDR3 amino acids: CASSQDYNEKLFF. The CDR3 DNA sequence: TGCGCCAGCAGCCAAGATTATAATGAAAAACTGTTTTTT.